This TCR beta chain was sequenced in a study of blood T cell repertoires in COVID-19. The trim removed 4 bases at V and 7 bases at J, leaving 8 bases unmatched. CDR3 size: 15 residues. Germline CDR1 reads SEHNR; CDR2 reads FQNEAQ (reference sequence). The repertoire was sequenced with immunoSEQ multiplex PCR; TCRdb's copy has only in-frame clones and lacks some. This table has more than 200,000 clones, over 75% appearing once. The chain is built from TRBV7-9 and TRBJ2-1, with TRBD2 matching over 9 bases. This receptor was taken from an elderly man with acute or convalescent COVID-19. The sequencing input was peripheral blood. As DNA, the CDR3 is TGTGCCAGCAGCTCCGGGACTAGCAGGGGGAATGAGCAGTTCTTC. Translating gives CASSSGTSRGNEQFF.